A selection of T cell receptor beta chains follows, all from one sample in a study of CXCR3-negative and CXCR3-positive naive CD8 T cells. TCRdb re-called the 5' RACE reads and gives one entry per CDR3 protein, without DNA. This specimen shows under 75,000 distinct CDR3 sequences; the ten leading clones hold roughly 0.74%. Sample: naive CXCR3+ CD8+ T cells from blood. These receptors were taken from a human donor in good health. Some clones in this sample may be carry-over from other donors' samples. Both conserved end residues are part of each CDR3.

V,J,CDR3
TRBV7-8,TRBJ2-1,CASSFLRTGYNEQFF
TRBV11-2,TRBJ1-1,CASSFTGGSTKAFF
TRBV27,TRBJ2-3,CASSPAAGGTDTQYF
TRBV5-6,TRBJ2-1,CASSLVAAYNEQFF
TRBV29-1,TRBJ2-5,CSVVNRAKTQYF
TRBV7-6,TRBJ2-5,CASSLGPRGETQYF
TRBV7-9,TRBJ2-5,CASSSLDSGETQYF
TRBV15,TRBJ2-1,CATSGGTSGGPYNEQFF
TRBV29-1,TRBJ2-7,CSVEWGQESNEQYF
TRBV12-2,TRBJ2-7,CARTGVNYEQYF
TRBV7-9,TRBJ2-1,CASSGGVYEQFF
TRBV29-1,TRBJ1-1,CSVDRENTEAFF
TRBV29-1,TRBJ1-1,CSVELLWGVTEAFF
TRBV6-2/TRBV6-3,TRBJ2-7,CASNPKTLSYEQYF
TRBV7-3,TRBJ2-1,CASSLLGDSYNEQFF
TRBV5-1,TRBJ2-5,CASSLYPGVQETQYF
TRBV12-3/TRBV12-4,TRBJ2-2,CASSLSTGGSTGELFF
TRBV9,TRBJ1-1,CASSVEGGVNTEAFF
TRBV20-1,TRBJ1-6,CSAMDSSSYNSPLHF
TRBV6-1,TRBJ2-7,CASRLSGRTYYEQYF
TRBV5-1,TRBJ2-1,CASSFINRGDNEQFF
TRBV20-1,TRBJ2-7,CSAPTPTGIYEQYF